The source of this T cell receptor beta chain is a study of blood T cell repertoires in COVID-19. Turning to the study itself: Researchers got acute and convalescent COVID-19 samples from the United States, Italy and Spain.

Authors' data handling: The authors estimated nucleated cell counts from reference gene primer amplification. Libraries were prepared by immunoSEQ multiplex PCR; TCRdb keeps only in-frame clonotypes and omits some of them. V and J calls and clone size are as listed in that table; D and trimming were resolved from the DNA. This sample has roughly 150,000 clones, with around 87% found just once. CDR1 is MNHEY and CDR2 is SMNVEV in the germline V gene (reference sequence). V was trimmed by 0 bases and J by 1 base, leaving 10 bases between them. The CDR3 contains 16 residues. The chain links TRBV27 to TRBJ2-1; D unresolved. The sequence was obtained from a human donor in a cohort sampled during active COVID-19. Sequenced: peripheral blood. The CDR3 nucleotides read TGTGCCAGCAGTTTATCGCCCCAGTCTTCCTACAATGAGCAGTTCTTC. This codes for CASSLSPQSSYNEQFF.